This T cell receptor beta chain was obtained from a study of blood T cells in healthy people across ages. This clonotype has a handful of counts. For the second PCR, which ran for 7 to 11 cycles, a sample-barcoded 5' primer and a J-beta primer mix were used. TCRdb fed the 5' RACE reads into MiXCR, producing one record per CDR3 protein. The sample contains roughly 790,000 distinct CDR3 sequences, around 40% of which appear only once. Donor samples were obtained from healthy Caucasian individuals from Russia, aged about 6 to 95. The CDR3 extends over 15 amino acids. The germline V gene has CDR1 MNHEY and CDR2 SVGEGT. V shed 6 bases and J 4 bases; nucleotides not matched to a gene: 8.

Sequencing was done on a sample of blood. The receptor comes from a woman aged 55-70 years in good health. This rearrangement joins TRBV6-2 or TRBV6-3 to TRBJ2-1; 8 bases map to TRBD2. CDR3 nucleotides: TGTGCCAGCAGCCTTTTGTCGGGAGGGTACAATGAGCAGTTCTTC. Amino acids: CASSLLSGGYNEQFF.